These T cell receptor beta chains were read from a single sample in a study of blood T cell repertoires in COVID-19. TCRdb's table, derived via immunoSEQ multiplex PCR, lists solely in-frame clones and lacks some. The sample shows about 200,000 clones, around 82% of them seen only once. Specimen: PBMCs or T cells enriched from blood (not recorded which). The source is a middle-aged woman with acute COVID-19. CDR3s include the opening cysteine and the closing phenylalanine or tryptophan. D genes are given only for firm matches. Size tells how often a clone was seen (once, few, many) or the class of an expanded clone, and some rows leave it out.

>TRBV2|.|TRBJ1-4|14|TRBD1
CASSQDRAGEKLFF
TGTGCCAGCAGCCAAGACAGGGCCGGTGAAAAACTGTTTTTT
>TRBV19|.|TRBJ1-2|15|.
CASSIHSAGEDGYTF
TGTGCCAGTAGTATTCACTCGGCAGGGGAAGATGGCTACACCTTC
>TRBV4-1|.|TRBJ2-7|15|.
CASSYRGQSTYEQYF
TGCGCCAGCAGCTACAGAGGACAGTCGACCTACGAGCAGTACTTC
>TRBV24-1|.|TRBJ2-1|16|TRBD2
CATSDRGTRPGGEQFF
TGTGCCACCAGTGACCGGGGGACTAGGCCGGGGGGTGAGCAGTTCTTC
>TRBV4-1|.|TRBJ2-7|16|TRBD1
CASSQGRGQGVHEQYF
TGCGCCAGCAGCCAAGGAAGGGGACAGGGGGTCCACGAGCAGTACTTC
>TRBV4-2|.|TRBJ1-5|17|.
CASSLSGGRGGNQPQHF
TGTGCCAGCAGCCTTTCGGGCGGCAGGGGCGGCAATCAGCCCCAGCATTTT
>TRBV10-3|once|TRBJ2-6|18|.
CAISPVAGYDSGANVLTF
TGTGCCATCAGTCCGGTGGCAGGTTACGACTCTGGGGCCAACGTCCTGACTTTC
>TRBV30|once|TRBJ2-2|13|.
CAWAERRTGELFF
TGTGCCTGGGCGGAGAGGCGCACCGGGGAGCTGTTTTTT
>TRBV5-1|.|TRBJ1-2|15|.
CASSLAVTGGYGYTF
TGCGCCAGCAGCTTGGCCGTAACGGGGGGCTATGGCTACACCTTC
>TRBV28|.|TRBJ1-5|14|TRBD1
CASQGGPSNQPQHF
TGTGCCAGTCAGGGGGGCCCGAGCAATCAGCCCCAGCATTTT
>TRBV29-1|once|TRBJ1-1|13|.
CSVAGGVGTEAFF
TGCAGCGTTGCGGGCGGGGTAGGCACTGAAGCTTTCTTT
>TRBV3-1/TRBV3-2|.|TRBJ1-5|16|.
CASSQGAAGPGQPQHF
TGTGCCAGCAGCCAAGGGGCAGCAGGGCCTGGACAGCCCCAGCATTTT